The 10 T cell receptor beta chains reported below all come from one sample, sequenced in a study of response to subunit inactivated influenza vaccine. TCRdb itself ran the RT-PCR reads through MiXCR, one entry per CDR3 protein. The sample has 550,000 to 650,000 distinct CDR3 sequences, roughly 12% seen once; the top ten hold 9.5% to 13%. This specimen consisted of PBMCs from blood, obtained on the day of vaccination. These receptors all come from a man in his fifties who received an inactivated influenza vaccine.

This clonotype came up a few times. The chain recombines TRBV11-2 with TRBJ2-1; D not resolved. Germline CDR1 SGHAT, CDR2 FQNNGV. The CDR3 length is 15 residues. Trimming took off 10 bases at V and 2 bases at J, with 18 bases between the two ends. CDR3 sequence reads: CATKVRGLTYNEQFF. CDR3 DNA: TGTGCCACCAAAGTCCGAGGTCTGACCTACAATGAGCAGTTCTTC.

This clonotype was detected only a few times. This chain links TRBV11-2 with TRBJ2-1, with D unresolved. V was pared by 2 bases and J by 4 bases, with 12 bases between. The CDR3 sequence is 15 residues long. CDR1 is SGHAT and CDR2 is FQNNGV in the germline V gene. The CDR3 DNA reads TGTGCCAGCAGCTTAATGCTCAACAGATACAATGAGCAGTTCTTC. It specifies CASSLMLNRYNEQFF.

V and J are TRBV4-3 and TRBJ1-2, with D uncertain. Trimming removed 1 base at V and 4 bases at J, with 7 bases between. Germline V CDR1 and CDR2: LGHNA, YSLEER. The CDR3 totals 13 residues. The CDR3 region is CASSQVSGYGYTF. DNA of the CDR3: TGCGCCAGCAGCCAAGTCTCCGGCTATGGCTACACCTTC.

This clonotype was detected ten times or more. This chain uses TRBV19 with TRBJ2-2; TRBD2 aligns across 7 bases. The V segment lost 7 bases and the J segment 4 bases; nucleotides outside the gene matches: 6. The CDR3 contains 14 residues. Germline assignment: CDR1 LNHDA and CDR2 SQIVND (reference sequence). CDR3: CASTSGGSTGELFF. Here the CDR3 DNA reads TGTGCCAGTACTAGCGGAGGGTCCACCGGGGAGCTGTTTTTT.

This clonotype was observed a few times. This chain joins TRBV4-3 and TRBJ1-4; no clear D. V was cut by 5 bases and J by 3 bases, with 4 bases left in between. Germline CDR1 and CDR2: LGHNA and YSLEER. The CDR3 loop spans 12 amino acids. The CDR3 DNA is TGCGCCAGCAGCAAGGCTAATGAAAAACTGTTTTTT. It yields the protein CASSKANEKLFF.

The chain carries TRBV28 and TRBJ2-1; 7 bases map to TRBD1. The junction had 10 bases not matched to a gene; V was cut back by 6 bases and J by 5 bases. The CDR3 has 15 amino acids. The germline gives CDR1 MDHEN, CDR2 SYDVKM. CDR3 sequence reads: CASSQTGVGHNEQFF. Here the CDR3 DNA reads TGTGCCAGCAGCCAAACAGGGGTGGGGCACAATGAGCAGTTCTTC.

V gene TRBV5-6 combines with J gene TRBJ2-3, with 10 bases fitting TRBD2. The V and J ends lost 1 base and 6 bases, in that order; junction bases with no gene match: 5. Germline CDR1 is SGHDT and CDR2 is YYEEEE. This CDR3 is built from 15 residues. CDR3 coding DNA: TGTGCCAGCAGCTTGCTCCTAGCGGGAGAGGATACGCAGTATTTT. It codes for CASSLLLAGEDTQYF.

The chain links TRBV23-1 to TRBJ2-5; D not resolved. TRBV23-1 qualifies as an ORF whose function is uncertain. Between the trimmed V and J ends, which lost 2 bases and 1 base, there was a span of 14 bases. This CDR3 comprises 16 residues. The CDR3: CASSQTAPDPQETQYF. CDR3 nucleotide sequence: TGCGCCAGCAGTCAAACTGCCCCCGACCCCCAAGAGACCCAGTACTTC.

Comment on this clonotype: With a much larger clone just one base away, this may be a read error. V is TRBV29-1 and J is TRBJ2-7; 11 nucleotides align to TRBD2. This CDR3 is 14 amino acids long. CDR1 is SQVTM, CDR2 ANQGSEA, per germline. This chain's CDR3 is CSVGTSGRDYEEYF. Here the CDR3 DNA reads TGCAGCGTTGGAACTAGCGGGAGAGACTACGAGGAGTACTTC.

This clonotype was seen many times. Here the CDR3 reads CASSFSLGLERVNEQFF. The DNA for the CDR3 is TGTGCCAGCAGTTTCAGTTTAGGACTAGAAAGAGTCAATGAGCAGTTCTTC. The chain recombines TRBV6-2 or TRBV6-3 with TRBJ2-1; 7 positions match TRBD2. The CDR3 sequence is 17 residues long. Per the germline V gene, CDR1 is MNHEY and CDR2 is SVGEGT. After removal of 4 bases from V and 6 bases from J, the junction contained 15 bases not matched to a gene.